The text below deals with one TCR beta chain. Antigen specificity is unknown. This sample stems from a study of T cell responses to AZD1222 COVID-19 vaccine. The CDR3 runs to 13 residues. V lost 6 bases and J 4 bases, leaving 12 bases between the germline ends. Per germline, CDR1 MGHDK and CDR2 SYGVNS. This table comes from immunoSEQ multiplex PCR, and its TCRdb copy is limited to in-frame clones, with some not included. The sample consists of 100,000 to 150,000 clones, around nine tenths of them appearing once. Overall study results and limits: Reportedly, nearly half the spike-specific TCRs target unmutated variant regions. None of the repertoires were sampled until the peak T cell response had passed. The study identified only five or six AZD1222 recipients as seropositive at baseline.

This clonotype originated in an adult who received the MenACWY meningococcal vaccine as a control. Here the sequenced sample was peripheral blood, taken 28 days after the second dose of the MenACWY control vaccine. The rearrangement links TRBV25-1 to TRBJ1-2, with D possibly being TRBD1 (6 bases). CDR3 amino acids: CASRDGQSYGYTF. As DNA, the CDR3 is TGTGCCAGCAGGGATGGACAGAGCTATGGCTACACCTTC.